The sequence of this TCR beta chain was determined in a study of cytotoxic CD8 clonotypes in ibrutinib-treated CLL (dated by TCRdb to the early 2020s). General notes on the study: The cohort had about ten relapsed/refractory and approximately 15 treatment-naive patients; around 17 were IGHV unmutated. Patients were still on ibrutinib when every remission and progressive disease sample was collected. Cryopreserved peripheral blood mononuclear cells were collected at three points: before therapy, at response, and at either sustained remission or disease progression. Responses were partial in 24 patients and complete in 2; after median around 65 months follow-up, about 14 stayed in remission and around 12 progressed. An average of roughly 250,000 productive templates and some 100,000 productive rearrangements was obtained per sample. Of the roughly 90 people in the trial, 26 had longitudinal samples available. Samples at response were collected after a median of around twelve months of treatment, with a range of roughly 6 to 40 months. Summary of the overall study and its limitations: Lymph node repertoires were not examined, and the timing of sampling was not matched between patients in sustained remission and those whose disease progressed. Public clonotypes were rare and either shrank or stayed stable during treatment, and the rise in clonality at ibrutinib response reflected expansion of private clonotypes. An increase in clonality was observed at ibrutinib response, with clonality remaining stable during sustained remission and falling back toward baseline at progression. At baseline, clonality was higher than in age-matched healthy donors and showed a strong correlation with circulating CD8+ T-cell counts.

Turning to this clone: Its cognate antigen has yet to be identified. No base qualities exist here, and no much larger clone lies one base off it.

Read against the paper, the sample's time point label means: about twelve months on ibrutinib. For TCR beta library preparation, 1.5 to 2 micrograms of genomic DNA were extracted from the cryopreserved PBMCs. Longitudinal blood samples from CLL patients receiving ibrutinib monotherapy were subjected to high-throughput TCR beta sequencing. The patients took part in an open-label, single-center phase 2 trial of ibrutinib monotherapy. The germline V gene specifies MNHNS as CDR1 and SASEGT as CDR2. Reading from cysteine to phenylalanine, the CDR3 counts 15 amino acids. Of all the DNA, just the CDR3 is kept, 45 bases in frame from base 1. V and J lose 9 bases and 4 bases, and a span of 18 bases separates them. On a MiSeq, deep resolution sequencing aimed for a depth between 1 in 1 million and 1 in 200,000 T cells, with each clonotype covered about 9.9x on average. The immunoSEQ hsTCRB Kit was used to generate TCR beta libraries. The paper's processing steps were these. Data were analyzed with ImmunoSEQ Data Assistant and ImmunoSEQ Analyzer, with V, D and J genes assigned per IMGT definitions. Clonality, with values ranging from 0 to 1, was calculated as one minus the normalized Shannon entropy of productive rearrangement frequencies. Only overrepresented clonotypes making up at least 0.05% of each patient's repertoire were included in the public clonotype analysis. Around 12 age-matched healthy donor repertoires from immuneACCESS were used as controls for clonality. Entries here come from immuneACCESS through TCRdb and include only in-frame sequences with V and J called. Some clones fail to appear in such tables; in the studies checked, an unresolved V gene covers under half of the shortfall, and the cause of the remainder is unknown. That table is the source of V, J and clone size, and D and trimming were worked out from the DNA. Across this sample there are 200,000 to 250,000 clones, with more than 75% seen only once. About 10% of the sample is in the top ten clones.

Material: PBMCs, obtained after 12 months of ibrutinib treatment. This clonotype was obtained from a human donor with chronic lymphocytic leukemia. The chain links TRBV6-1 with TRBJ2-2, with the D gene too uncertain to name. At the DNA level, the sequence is TGTGCCAGTCCAAGTGGAGCTTCCGCCACCGGGGAGCTGTTTTTT. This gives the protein CASPSGASATGELFF.